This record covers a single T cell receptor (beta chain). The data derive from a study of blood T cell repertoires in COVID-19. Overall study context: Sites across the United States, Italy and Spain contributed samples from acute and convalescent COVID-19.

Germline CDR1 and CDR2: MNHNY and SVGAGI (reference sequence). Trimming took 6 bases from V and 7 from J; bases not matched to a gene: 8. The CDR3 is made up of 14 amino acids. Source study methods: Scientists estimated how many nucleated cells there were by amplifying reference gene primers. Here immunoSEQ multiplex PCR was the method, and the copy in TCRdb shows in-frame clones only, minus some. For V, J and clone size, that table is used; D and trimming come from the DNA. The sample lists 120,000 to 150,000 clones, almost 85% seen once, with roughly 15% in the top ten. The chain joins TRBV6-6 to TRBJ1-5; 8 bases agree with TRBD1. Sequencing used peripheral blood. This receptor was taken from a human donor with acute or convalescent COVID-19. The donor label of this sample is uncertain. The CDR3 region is CASSRGQAEQPQHF. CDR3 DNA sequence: TGTGCCAGCAGCAGGGGACAGGCGGAGCAGCCCCAGCATTTT.